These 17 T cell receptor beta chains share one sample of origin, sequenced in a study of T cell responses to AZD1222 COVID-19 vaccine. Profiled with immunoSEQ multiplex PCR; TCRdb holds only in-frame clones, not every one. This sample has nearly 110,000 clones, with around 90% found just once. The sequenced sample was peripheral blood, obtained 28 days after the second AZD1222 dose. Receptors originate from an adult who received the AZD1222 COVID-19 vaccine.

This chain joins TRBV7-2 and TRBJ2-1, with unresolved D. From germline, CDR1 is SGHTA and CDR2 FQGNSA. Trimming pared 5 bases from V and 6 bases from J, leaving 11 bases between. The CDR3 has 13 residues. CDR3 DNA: TGTGCCAGCAGCCCTAGAGGCTCCAATGAGCAGTTCTTC. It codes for CASSPRGSNEQFF.

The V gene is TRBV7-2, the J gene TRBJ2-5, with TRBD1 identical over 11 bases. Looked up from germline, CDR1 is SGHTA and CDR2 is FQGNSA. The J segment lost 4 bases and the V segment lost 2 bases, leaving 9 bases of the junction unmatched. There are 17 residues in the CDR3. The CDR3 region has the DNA TGTGCCAGCAGCTTACAAGGACAGGGGGCCCCAGCAGAGACCCAGTACTTC. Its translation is CASSLQGQGAPAETQYF. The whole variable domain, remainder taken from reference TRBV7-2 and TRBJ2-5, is GAGVSQSPSNKVTEKGKDVELRCDPISGHTALYWYRQSLGQGLEFLIYFQGNSAPDKSGLPSDRFSAERTGGSVSTLTIQRTQQEDSAVYLCASSLQGQGAPAETQYFGPGTRLLVL.

CDR3 sequence (DNA): TGTGCCAGCTCACCCCTCAGCCAGCCCTACGAGCAGTACTTC. It specifies CASSPLSQPYEQYF. This chain joins TRBV18 and TRBJ2-7; no definite D call. V lost 3 bases, J lost 2 bases, and 11 bases lay in between. Germline CDR1 reads KGHSH; CDR2 reads LQKENI. The CDR3 covers 14 residues.

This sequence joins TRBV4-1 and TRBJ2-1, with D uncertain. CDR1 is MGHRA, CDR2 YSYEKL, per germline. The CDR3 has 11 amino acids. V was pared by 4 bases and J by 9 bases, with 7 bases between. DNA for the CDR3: TGCGCCAGCAGCCCCCCCGGTGAGCAGTTCTTC. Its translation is CASSPPGEQFF.

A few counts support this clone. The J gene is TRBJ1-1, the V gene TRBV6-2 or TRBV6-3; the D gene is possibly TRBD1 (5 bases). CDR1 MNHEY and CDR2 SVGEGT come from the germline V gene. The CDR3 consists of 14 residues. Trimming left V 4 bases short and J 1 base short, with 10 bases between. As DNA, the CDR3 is TGTGCCAGCAGTTCCCCTGGGGGGAACACTGAAGCTTTCTTT. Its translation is CASSSPGGNTEAFF.

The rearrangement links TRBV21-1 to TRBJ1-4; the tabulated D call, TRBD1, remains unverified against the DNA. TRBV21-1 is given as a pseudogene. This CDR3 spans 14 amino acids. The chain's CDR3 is CASSTPLEQEKLFF. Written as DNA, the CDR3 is TGTGCCAGCAGCACGCCCCTTGAACAAGAAAAACTGTTTTTT.

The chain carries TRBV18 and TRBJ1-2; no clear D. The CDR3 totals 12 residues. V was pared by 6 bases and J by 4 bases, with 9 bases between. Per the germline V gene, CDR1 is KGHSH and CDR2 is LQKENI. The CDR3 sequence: CASSPDTYGYTF. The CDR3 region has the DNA TGTGCCAGCTCCCCCGACACCTATGGCTACACCTTC. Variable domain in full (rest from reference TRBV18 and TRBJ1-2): NAGVMQNPRHLVRRRGQEARLRCSPMKGHSHVYWYRQLPEEGLKFMVYLQKENIIDESGMPKERFSAEFPKEGPSILRIQQVVRGDSAAYFCASSPDTYGYTFGSGTRLTVV.

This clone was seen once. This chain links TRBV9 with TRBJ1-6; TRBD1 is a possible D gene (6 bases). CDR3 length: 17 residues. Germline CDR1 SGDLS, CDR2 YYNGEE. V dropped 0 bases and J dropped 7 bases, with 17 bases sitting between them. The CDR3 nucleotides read TGTGCCAGCAGCGTAGGCCCTCCAGGGGTCGAGAATTCACCCCTCCACTTT. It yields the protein CASSVGPPGVENSPLHF.

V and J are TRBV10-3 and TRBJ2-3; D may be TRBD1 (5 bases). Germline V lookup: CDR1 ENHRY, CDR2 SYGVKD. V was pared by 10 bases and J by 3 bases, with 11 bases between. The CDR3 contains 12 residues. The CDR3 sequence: CATGRGTDTQYF. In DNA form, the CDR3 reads TGTGCCACCGGTAGGGGTACAGATACGCAGTATTTT.

CDR3 protein: CASSQQGRGAGNTIYF. CDR3 nucleotide sequence: TGCGCCAGCAGCCAACAGGGGAGGGGGGCTGGAAACACCATATATTTT. V is TRBV4-3 and J is TRBJ1-3; a possible D gene is TRBD1 (6 bases). CDR3 size: 16 residues. In germline, CDR1 is LGHNA, CDR2 YSLEER. Trimming pared 2 bases from V and 2 bases from J, leaving 13 bases between.

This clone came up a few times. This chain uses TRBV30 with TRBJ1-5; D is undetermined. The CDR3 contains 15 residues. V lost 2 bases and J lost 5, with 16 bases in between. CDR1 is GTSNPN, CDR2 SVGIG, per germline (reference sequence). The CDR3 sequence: CAWSIGQPGHQPQHF. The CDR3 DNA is TGTGCCTGGAGTATCGGGCAGCCTGGGCATCAGCCCCAGCATTTT.

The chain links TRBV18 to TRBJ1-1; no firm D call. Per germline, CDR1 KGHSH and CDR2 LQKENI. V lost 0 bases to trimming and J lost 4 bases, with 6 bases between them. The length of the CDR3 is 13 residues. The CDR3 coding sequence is TGTGCCAGCTCACCACCCCGAAGCACTGAAGCTTTCTTT. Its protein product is CASSPPRSTEAFF. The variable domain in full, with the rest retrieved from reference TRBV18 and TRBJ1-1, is NAGVMQNPRHLVRRRGQEARLRCSPMKGHSHVYWYRQLPEEGLKFMVYLQKENIIDESGMPKERFSAEFPKEGPSILRIQQVVRGDSAAYFCASSPPRSTEAFFGQGTRLTVV.

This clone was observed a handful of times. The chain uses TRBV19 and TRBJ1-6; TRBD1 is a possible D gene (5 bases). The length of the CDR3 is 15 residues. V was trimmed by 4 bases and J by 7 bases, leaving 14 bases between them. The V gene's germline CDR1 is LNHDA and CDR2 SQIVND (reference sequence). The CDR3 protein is CASSRGTAENSPLHF. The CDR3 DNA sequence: TGTGCCAGTAGTAGAGGGACCGCCGAAAATTCACCCCTCCACTTT. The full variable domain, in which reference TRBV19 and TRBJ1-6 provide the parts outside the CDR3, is DGGITQSPKYLFRKEGQNVTLSCEQNLNHDAMYWYRQDPGQGLRLIYYSQIVNDFQKGDIAEGYSVSREKKESFPLTVTSAQKNPTAFYLCASSRGTAENSPLHFGNGTRLTVT.

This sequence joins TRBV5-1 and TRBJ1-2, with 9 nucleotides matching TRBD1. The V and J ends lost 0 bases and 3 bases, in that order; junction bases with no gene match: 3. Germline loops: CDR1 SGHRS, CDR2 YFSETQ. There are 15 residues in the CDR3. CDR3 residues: CASSLEDRGYYGYTF. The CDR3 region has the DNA TGCGCCAGCAGCTTGGAGGACAGGGGCTACTATGGCTACACCTTC.

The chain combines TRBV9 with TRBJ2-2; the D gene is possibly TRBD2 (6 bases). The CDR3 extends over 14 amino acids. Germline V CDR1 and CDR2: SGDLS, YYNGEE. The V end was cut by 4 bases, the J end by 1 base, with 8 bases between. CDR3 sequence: CASSRGRNTGELFF. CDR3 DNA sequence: TGTGCCAGCAGCCGGGGGAGGAACACCGGGGAGCTGTTTTTT.

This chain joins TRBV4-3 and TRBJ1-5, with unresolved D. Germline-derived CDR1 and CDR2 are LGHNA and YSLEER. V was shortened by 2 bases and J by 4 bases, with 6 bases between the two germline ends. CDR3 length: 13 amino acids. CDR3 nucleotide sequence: TGCGCCAGCAGCCAAAGAATTAATCAGCCCCAGCATTTT. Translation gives CASSQRINQPQHF.

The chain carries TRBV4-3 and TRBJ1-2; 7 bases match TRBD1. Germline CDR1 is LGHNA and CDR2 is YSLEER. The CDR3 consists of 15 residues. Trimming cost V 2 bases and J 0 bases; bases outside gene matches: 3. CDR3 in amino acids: CASSQTGVANYGYTF. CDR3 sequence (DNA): TGCGCCAGCAGCCAAACAGGGGTCGCTAACTATGGCTACACCTTC.